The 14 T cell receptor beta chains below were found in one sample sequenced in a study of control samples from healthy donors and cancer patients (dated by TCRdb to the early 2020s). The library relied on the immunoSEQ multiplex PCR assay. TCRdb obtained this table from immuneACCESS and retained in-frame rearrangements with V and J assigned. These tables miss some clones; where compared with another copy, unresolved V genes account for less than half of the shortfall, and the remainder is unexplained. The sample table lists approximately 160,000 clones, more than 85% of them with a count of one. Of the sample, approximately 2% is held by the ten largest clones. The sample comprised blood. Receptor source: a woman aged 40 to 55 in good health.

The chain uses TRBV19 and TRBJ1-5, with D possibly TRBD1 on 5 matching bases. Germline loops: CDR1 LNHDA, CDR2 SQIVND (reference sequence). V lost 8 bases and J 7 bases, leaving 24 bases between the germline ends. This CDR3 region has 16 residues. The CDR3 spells CASAARQGLSGQPQHF. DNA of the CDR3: TGTGCCAGTGCGGCTCGGCAGGGTTTATCAGGACAGCCCCAGCATTTT.

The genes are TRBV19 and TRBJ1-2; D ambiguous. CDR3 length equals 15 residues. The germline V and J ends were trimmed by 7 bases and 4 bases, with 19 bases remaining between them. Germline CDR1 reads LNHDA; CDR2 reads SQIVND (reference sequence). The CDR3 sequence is CASTTTAPSSYGYTF. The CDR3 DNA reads TGTGCCAGTACCACGACTGCCCCTTCCTCCTATGGCTACACCTTC.

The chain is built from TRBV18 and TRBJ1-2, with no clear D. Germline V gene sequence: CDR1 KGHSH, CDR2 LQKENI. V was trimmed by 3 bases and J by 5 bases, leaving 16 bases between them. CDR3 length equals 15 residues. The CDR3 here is CASSPASAAAYGYTF. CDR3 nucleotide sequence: TGTGCCAGCTCACCCGCCTCCGCCGCAGCTTATGGCTACACCTTC.

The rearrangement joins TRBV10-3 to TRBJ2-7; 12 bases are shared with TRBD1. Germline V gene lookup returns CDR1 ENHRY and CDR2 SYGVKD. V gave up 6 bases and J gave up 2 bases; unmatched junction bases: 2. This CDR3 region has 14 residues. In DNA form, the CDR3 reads TGTGCCATCAGGAGGGACAGGGGGCCCTACGAGCAGTACTTC. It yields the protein CAIRRDRGPYEQYF.

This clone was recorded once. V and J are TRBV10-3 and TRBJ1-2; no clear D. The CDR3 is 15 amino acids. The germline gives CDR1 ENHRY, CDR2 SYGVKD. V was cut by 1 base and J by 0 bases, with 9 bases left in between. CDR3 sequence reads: CAISELEGANYGYTF. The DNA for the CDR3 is TGTGCCATCAGTGAGTTGGAGGGAGCTAACTATGGCTACACCTTC.

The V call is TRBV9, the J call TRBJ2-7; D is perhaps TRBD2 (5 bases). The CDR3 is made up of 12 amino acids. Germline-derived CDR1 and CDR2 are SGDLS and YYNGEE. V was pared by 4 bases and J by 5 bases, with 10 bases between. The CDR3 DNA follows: TGTGCCAGCAGCCACGAGGGCAACGAGCAGTACTTC. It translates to CASSHEGNEQYF. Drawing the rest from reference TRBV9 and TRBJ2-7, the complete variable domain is DSGVTQTPKHLITATGQRVTLRCSPRSGDLSVYWYQQSLDQGLQFLIQYYNGEERAKGNILERFSAQQFPDLHSELNLSSLELGDSALYFCASSHEGNEQYFGPGTRLTVT.

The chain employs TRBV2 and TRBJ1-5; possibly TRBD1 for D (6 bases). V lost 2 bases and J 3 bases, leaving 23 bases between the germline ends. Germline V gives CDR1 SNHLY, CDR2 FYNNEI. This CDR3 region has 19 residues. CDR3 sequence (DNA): TGTGCCAGCAGTGAAAACCCTCTCGGGGGCGACGGATACAATCAGCCCCAGCATTTT. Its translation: CASSENPLGGDGYNQPQHF. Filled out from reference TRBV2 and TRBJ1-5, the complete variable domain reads EPEVTQTPSHQVTQMGQEVILRCVPISNHLYFYWYRQILGQKVEFLVSFYNNEISEKSEIFDDQFSVERPDGSNFTLKIRSTKLEDSAMYFCASSENPLGGDGYNQPQHFGDGTRLSIL.

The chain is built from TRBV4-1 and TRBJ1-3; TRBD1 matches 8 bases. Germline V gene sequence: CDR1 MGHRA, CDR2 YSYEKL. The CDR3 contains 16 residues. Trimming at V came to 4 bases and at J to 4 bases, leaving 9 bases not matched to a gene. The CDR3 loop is CASSRNDRGTGNTIYF. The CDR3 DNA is TGCGCCAGCAGCCGTAATGACAGGGGAACGGGAAACACCATATATTTT.

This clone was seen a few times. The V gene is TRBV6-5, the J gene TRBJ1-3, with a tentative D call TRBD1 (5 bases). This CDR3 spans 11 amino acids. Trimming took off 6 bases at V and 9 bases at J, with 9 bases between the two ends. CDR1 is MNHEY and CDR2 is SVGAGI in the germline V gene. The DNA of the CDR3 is TGTGCCAGCAGCCAGGGTGGCACCATATATTTT. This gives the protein CASSQGGTIYF.

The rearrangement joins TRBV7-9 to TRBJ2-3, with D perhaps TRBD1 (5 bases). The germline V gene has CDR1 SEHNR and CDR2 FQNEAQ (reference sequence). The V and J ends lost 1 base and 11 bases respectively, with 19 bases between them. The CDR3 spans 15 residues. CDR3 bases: TGTGCCAGCAGCTTAGGACAGACTTATACCTCTCAGCAGTATTTT. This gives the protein CASSLGQTYTSQQYF.

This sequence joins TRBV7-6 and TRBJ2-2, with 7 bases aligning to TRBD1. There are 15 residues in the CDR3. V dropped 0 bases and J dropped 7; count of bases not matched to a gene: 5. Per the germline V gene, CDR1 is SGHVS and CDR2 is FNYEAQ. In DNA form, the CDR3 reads TGTGCCAGCAGCTTAGCGTTAGCAGGGGGCGGGGAGCTGTTTTTT. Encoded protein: CASSLALAGGGELFF.

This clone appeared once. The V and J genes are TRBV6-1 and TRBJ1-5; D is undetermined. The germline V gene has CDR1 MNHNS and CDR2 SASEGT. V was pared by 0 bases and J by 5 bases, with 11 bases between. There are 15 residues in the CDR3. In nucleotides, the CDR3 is TGTGCCAGCAGTGAAGCAGTTCCCAGATATCAGCCCCAGCATTTT. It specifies CASSEAVPRYQPQHF.

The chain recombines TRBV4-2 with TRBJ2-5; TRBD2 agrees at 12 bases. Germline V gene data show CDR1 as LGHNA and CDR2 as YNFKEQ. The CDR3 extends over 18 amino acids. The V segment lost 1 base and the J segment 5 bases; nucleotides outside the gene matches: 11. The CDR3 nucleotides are TGTGCCAGCAGCCAAGGCATGACTAGCGGGGGCACGGGGGAGACCCAGTACTTC. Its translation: CASSQGMTSGGTGETQYF.

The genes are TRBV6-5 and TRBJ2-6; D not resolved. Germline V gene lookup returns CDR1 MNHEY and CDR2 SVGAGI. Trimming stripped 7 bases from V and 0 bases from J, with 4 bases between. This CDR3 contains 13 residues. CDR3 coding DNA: TGTGCCAGCACTAACTCTGGGGCCAACGTCCTGACTTTC. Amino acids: CASTNSGANVLTF.